This paragraph covers one T cell receptor beta chain sequence. The antigen remains undetermined. V shed 2 bases and J 3 bases; nucleotides not matched to a gene: 6. CDR3 size: 15 residues. The germline gives CDR1 SGHRS, CDR2 YFSETQ. The TCR beta CDR3 regions underwent amplification using RNA transcripts as the source. Researchers ran a first-round RT-PCR on the TCR CDR3 using the HTBI primer set. TCRdb re-derived calls from the multiplex PCR reads in MiXCR, one entry per CDR3 protein. This sample has 500,000 to 650,000 distinct CDR3 sequences, with 20% found just once. Using around 10 ml of fresh peripheral blood, PBMCs were prepared. The record originates from a study of T cells in Graves' hyperthyroidism and ophthalmopathy. Across the whole study: Peripheral blood draws took place at initial diagnosis, ahead of any treatment. Notes on the study in general: Blood also held most thyroid clonotypes expanded beyond 0.001. For ophthalmopathy, model prediction preceded onset by a median about 6.2 months.

Sequences were obtained from blood. The TCR was taken from a man aged 40-50 years with Graves' ophthalmopathy. The chain employs TRBV5-1 and TRBJ2-3; 7 positions match TRBD1. The CDR3 reads CASSFLGTETDTQYF. Written as DNA, the CDR3 is TGCGCCAGCAGCTTCCTCGGGACAGAAACAGATACGCAGTATTTT.